The 4 T cell receptor beta chains in this list originate from one sample, sequenced in a study of blood T cell repertoires in COVID-19. The data were produced by immunoSEQ multiplex PCR, yet TCRdb's version contains in-frame clones alone and is incomplete. The sample records around 43,000 clones, 89% being singletons. Sequencing was performed on peripheral blood. The origin of the receptors is a man aged 50-59 years with active COVID-19.

V usage is TRBV4-3 and J usage is TRBJ2-7; perhaps TRBD2 as D (5 bases). The V and J ends lost 4 bases and 6 bases respectively, with 13 bases between them. Germline V gene lookup returns CDR1 LGHNA and CDR2 YSLEER. The CDR3 is made up of 13 amino acids. In DNA form, the CDR3 reads TGCGCCAGCAGCCCTCAAGTTGGAGGCGAGCAGTACTTC. Its protein is CASSPQVGGEQYF.

The genes are TRBV5-1 and TRBJ2-1; TRBD2 matches at 12 bases. The V gene's germline CDR1 is SGHRS and CDR2 YFSETQ. The CDR3 contains 15 residues. The V gene end was trimmed by 3 bases and the J gene end by 7 bases; junction bases not matched to a gene: 5. The CDR3 bases are TGCGCCAGCAGCTCACTAGCGGGAGGAATGAATGAGCAGTTCTTC. Its translation: CASSSLAGGMNEQFF.

The CDR3 sequence: CASRLAGGYNEQFF. CDR3 coding DNA: TGTGCCAGCAGGCTAGCGGGAGGGTACAATGAGCAGTTCTTC. The V and J genes are TRBV11-2 and TRBJ2-1, with 12 bases lining up with TRBD2. There are 14 residues in the CDR3. CDR1 and CDR2 (germline): SGHAT, FQNNGV. V gave up 6 bases and J gave up 4 bases; unmatched junction bases: 1.

The chain employs TRBV4-3 and TRBJ1-4; D gene ambiguous. Germline-derived CDR1 and CDR2 are LGHNA and YSLEER. This CDR3 has 15 amino acids. The V and J ends lost 1 base and 8 bases respectively, with 14 bases between them. The CDR3 protein is CASSQGDAGGEKLFF. DNA for the CDR3: TGCGCCAGCAGCCAAGGCGACGCGGGTGGCGAAAAACTGTTTTTT.